This is a list of T cell receptor beta chains from one sample in a study of blood T cell repertoires in COVID-19. Produced via immunoSEQ multiplex PCR; TCRdb's table is partial and in-frame only. The repertoire consists of a few hundred thousand clones, with around 83% occurring once and the leading ten covering approximately 10%. What was sequenced was peripheral blood. These receptors were obtained from a man in his fifties with active or convalescent COVID-19. The CDR3 runs from the conserved cysteine through the conserved F or W. The D gene is left open where the match is weak. Rows give clone size only sometimes, using once, few, many, or a class for an expanded clone.

cdr3_aa cdr3_nt j_call clone_size d_call v_call
CASSLVRRSTDTQYF TGCGCCAGCAGCTTGGTTCGGAGAAGCACAGATACGCAGTATTTT TRBJ2-3 - - TRBV5-1
CASTPQTGDQPQHF TGTGCCAGCACTCCCCAGACAGGGGATCAGCCCCAGCATTTT TRBJ1-5 - TRBD1 TRBV2
CASIHRGNTEAFF TGTGCCAGTATTCACAGGGGGAACACTGAAGCTTTCTTT TRBJ1-1 - TRBD1 TRBV19
CASSLASSEGGGEAFF TGCGCCAGCAGCTTGGCCTCGAGTGAAGGCGGAGGTGAAGCTTTCTTT TRBJ1-1 - - TRBV5-1
CASSQEGRGGEKLFF TGCGCCAGCAGCCAAGAGGGGAGGGGTGGTGAAAAACTGTTTTTT TRBJ1-4 - - TRBV4-3
CASMAGANTEAFF TGTGCCAGCATGGCAGGGGCGAACACTGAAGCTTTCTTT TRBJ1-1 - - TRBV6-5
CASSIVSPGLVYYNEQFF TGTGCCAGTAGTATTGTTTCCCCGGGACTAGTTTACTACAATGAGCAGTTCTTC TRBJ2-1 - TRBD2 TRBV19
CASSSRSQETQYF TGTGCCAGCAGCTCCCGGAGCCAAGAGACCCAGTACTTC TRBJ2-5 - - TRBV13
CASSFGSSYNEQFF TGTGCCAGCAGCTTCGGGAGCTCCTACAATGAGCAGTTCTTC TRBJ2-1 once - TRBV11-3
CASSIAPTVTYEQYF TGTGCCAGTAGTATAGCCCCGACAGTTACCTACGAGCAGTACTTC TRBJ2-7 - - TRBV19
CASSADRGEYNEQFF TGTGCCAGCAGCGCGGACAGGGGCGAGTACAATGAGCAGTTCTTC TRBJ2-1 - TRBD1 TRBV2
CASTKGVARVGELFF TGTGCCAGCACCAAGGGAGTAGCCCGGGTCGGAGAGCTGTTTTTT TRBJ2-2 few - TRBV2
CASSPDREPGYTF TGTGCCAGCAGCCCGGACAGGGAACCGGGCTACACCTTC TRBJ1-2 - TRBD1 TRBV5-6
CASNRGLTDTQYF TGTGCCAGTAACAGGGGACTCACAGATACGCAGTATTTT TRBJ2-3 - - TRBV19
CASSQDLGGRLFF TGTGCCAGCAGCCAAGATTTGGGGGGAAGGCTTTTCTTT TRBJ1-1 - - TRBV14
CASSLPVPGVQGEQYF TGTGCCAGCAGCTTGCCCGTGCCGGGAGTCCAGGGCGAGCAGTACTTC TRBJ2-7 - - TRBV7-8
CASSSRGVEQFF TGCGCCAGCAGCTCCAGGGGTGTTGAGCAGTTCTTC TRBJ2-1 - - TRBV5-1
CASSLGGLASFPHEQYF TGTGCCAGCAGCTTAGGGGGACTAGCCTCGTTTCCTCACGAGCAGTACTTC TRBJ2-7 - TRBD2 TRBV7-8
CASSLDRLKLEAFF TGTGCCAGCAGCTTGGACAGGCTGAAACTTGAAGCTTTCTTT TRBJ1-1 - - TRBV5-5
CASSGGSSGNTIYF TGCGCCAGCAGCGGAGGGAGCTCTGGAAACACCATATATTTT TRBJ1-3 - - TRBV5-1
CATSSYAGSGDYGYTF TGTGCCACCAGCAGCTATGCGGGGAGTGGTGACTATGGCTACACCTTC TRBJ1-2 - - TRBV15
CASSPGLLAGGQETQYF TGCGCCAGCAGCCCTGGGTTACTAGCGGGGGGGCAAGAGACCCAGTACTTC TRBJ2-5 - TRBD2 TRBV5-1
CASSHPDRAEQPQHF TGTGCCAGCTCTCACCCCGACAGGGCCGAACAGCCCCAGCATTTT TRBJ1-5 - TRBD1 TRBV2
CASSPSGGRLYEQYF TGTGCCAGCAGCCCATCGGGGGGCAGACTCTACGAGCAGTACTTC TRBJ2-7 - - TRBV7-3
CASSPGLADYNEQFF TGCGCCAGCAGCCCGGGACTAGCGGACTACAATGAGCAGTTCTTC TRBJ2-1 - TRBD2 TRBV4-3
CASSERRYTEAFF TGTGCCAGCAGTGAAAGGAGGTACACTGAAGCTTTCTTT TRBJ1-1 - - TRBV2
CASSPGGGYGYTF TGTGCCAGCAGTCCAGGGGGCGGCTATGGCTACACCTTC TRBJ1-2 - TRBD1 TRBV28
CASSPRGTGDSEQYF TGTGCCAGCAGCCCCCGGGGGACCGGAGACTCCGAGCAGTACTTC TRBJ2-7 - - TRBV7-6
CASSNPGREETQYF TGTGCCAGCAGCAACCCCGGCAGGGAAGAGACCCAGTACTTC TRBJ2-5 - - TRBV13
CASSRDIRGLNEQFF TGTGCCAGCAGCCGGGACATCCGGGGCCTCAATGAGCAGTTCTTC TRBJ2-1 - - TRBV11-2
CASSPNDLFPGLAGDGYEQFF TGTGCCAGCAGCCCCAACGACTTGTTTCCGGGACTAGCGGGGGATGGCTATGAGCAGTTCTTC TRBJ2-1 - TRBD2 TRBV3-1/TRBV3-2
CASSLGQGGNTIYF TGTGCCAGCAGCTTAGGGCAGGGTGGAAACACCATATATTTT TRBJ1-3 - - TRBV7-2
CASSLNRGYGYTF TGTGCCAGCAGCTTGAACCGGGGCTATGGCTACACCTTC TRBJ1-2 - - TRBV5-6
CASSQDPETVNYGYTF TGTGCCAGCAGCCAAGATCCGGAGACAGTTAACTATGGCTACACCTTC TRBJ1-2 - - TRBV3-1/TRBV3-2
CASSSRGRNQPQHF TGTGCCAGCAGTTCGAGGGGGCGGAATCAGCCCCAGCATTTT TRBJ1-5 few TRBD1 TRBV28
CASSYSEGRRAFF TGTGCCAGCAGTTACTCGGAGGGGAGGAGAGCTTTCTTT TRBJ1-1 - - TRBV6-2/TRBV6-3
CASSLYRNSYEQYF TGTGCCAGCAGCTTATACAGGAACTCCTACGAGCAGTACTTC TRBJ2-7 once - TRBV7-2
CASSHPGQGIGYTF TGTGCCAGCAGCCATCCGGGACAGGGGATTGGCTACACCTTC TRBJ1-2 - TRBD1 TRBV5-4
CASSQDRGIKTGELFF TGCGCCAGCAGCCAAGATCGAGGCATAAAGACCGGGGAGCTGTTTTTT TRBJ2-2 - - TRBV4-3
CASGRELADTQYF TGTGCCAGCGGGAGGGAGTTAGCAGATACGCAGTATTTT TRBJ2-3 - TRBD2 TRBV7-2
CASRKDRGGYGYTF TGTGCCAGCAGAAAGGACAGGGGGGGCTATGGCTACACCTTC TRBJ1-2 - TRBD1 TRBV7-2
CSVDGLAGVDSYNEQFF TGCAGCGTTGATGGGCTAGCGGGAGTTGACTCCTACAATGAGCAGTTCTTC TRBJ2-1 - TRBD2 TRBV29-1